The rows below give T cell receptor beta chains drawn from one sample of a study of blood T cell repertoires in COVID-19. Measured with immunoSEQ multiplex PCR; TCRdb has only the in-frame clones, and not every one. Seen here are some 150,000 clones, around nine tenths observed once, and the top ten hold 2.5% to 4%. The sample consisted of peripheral blood. These receptors were obtained from a man aged 70 or older with acute or convalescent COVID-19. Each CDR3 is given with its conserved first and last residue.

TRBJ1-5,TRBV7-9,14,CASSSGQGWQPQHF
TRBJ2-7,TRBV7-9,16,CASSSGGAAPGYEQYF
TRBJ2-3,TRBV15,17,CATSRDLAGGPGGTQYF
TRBJ1-5,TRBV18,13,CASSAQGRQPQHF
TRBJ2-7,TRBV7-2,15,CASSLGGGFSYEQYF
TRBJ2-2,TRBV4-2,15,CASSRLAENTGELFF
TRBJ2-7,TRBV7-8,16,CASSRTYTGQSYEQYF
TRBJ1-5,TRBV3-1/TRBV3-2,13,CASSQAGTAAQHF
TRBJ1-5,TRBV19,15,CASSSNRGFYQPQHF
TRBJ2-5,TRBV27,16,CASNPRSPGIGETQYF
TRBJ1-1,TRBV18,14,CASSPIPRNTEAFF
TRBJ1-1,TRBV30,17,CAWSKQRLGVSNTEAFF
TRBJ2-1,TRBV5-1,15,CASSLGLADYNEQFF
TRBJ2-5,TRBV19,14,CASSPRGGVETQYF
TRBJ2-5,TRBV6-5,12,CASSLRGETQYF
TRBJ2-2,TRBV27,15,CASRKGVLNTGELFF
TRBJ2-3,TRBV7-2,15,CASSLQWRLGDTQYF
TRBJ2-5,TRBV7-8,13,CASSTWDRGDQYF
TRBJ2-1,TRBV2,12,CASSNLASEQFF